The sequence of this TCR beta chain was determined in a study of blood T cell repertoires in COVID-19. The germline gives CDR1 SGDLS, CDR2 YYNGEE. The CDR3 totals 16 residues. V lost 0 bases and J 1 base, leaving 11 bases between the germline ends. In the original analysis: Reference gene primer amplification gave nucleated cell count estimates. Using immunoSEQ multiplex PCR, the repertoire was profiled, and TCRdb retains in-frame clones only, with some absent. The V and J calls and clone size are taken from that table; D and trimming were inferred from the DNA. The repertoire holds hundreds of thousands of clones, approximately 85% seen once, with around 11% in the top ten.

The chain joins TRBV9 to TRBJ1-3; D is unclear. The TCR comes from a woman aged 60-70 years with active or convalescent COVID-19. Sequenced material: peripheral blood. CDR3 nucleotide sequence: TGTGCCAGCAGCGTAGGGAGTTTGGGTTCTGGAAACACCATATATTTT. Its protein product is CASSVGSLGSGNTIYF.